This TCR beta chain was documented in a study of blood T cell repertoires in COVID-19. TCRdb keeps only in-frame clones here, not all; method: immunoSEQ multiplex PCR. The sample includes a few hundred thousand clones, 89% of them seen just once. Germline CDR1 is LGHNA and CDR2 is YSLEER. The germline V and J ends were trimmed by 4 bases and 0 bases, with 9 bases remaining between them. The CDR3 consists of 15 residues. This chain connects TRBV4-3 to TRBJ2-2, with D tentatively TRBD1 (6 bases). This TCR was sampled from a young woman with COVID-19, enrolled during active disease. The specimen sequenced was peripheral blood. The DNA for the CDR3 is TGCGCCAGCAGCCCACAGGGATCGAACACCGGGGAGCTGTTTTTT. Translation gives CASSPQGSNTGELFF.